This T cell receptor beta chain was observed in a study of blood T cell repertoires in COVID-19. CDR3 size: 15 residues. The junction had 2 bases not matched to a gene; V was cut back by 4 bases and J by 0 bases. Germline values: CDR1 SGDLS, CDR2 YYNGEE. Method: immunoSEQ multiplex PCR; TCRdb's copy keeps in-frame clones and lacks some. The sample lists fewer than 60,000 clones, over 75% occurring once. This clonotype originated in a man between 65 and 80 years old with active COVID-19. The sequenced material came from peripheral blood. The chain recombines TRBV9 with TRBJ2-1, with 9 bases that match TRBD2. CDR3 nucleotides: TGTGCCAGCAGCTTTAGCGGGGGCTCCTACAATGAGCAGTTCTTC. Its protein is CASSFSGGSYNEQFF.